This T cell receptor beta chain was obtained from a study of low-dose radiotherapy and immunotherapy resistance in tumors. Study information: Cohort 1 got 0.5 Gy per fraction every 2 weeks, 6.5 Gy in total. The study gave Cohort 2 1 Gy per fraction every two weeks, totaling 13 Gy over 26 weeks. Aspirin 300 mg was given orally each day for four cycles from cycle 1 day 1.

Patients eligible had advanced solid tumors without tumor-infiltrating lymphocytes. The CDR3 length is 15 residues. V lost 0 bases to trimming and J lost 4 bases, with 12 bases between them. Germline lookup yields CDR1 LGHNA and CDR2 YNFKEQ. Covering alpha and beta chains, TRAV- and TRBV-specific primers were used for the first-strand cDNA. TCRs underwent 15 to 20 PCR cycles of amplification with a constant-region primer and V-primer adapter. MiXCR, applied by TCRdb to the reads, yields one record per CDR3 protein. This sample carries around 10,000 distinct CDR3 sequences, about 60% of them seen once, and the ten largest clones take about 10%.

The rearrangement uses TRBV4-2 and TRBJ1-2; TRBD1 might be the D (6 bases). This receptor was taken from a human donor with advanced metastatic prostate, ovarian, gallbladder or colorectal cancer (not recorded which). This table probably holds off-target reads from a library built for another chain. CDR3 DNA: TGTGCCAGCAGCCAAGATTCAGGGGAAGGCTATGGCTACACCTTC. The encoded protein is CASSQDSGEGYGYTF.